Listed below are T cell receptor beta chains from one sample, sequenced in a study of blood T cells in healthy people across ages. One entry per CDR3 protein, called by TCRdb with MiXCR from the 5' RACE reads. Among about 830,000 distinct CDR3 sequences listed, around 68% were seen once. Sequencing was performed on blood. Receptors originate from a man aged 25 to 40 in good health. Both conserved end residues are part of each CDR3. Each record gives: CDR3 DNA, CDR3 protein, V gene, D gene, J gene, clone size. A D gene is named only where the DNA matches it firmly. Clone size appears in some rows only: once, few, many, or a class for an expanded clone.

DNA: TGTGCCAGCAGCCACCCCGTCCCCAGACAGACGCCAGACTATGGCTACACCTTC
CDR3: CASSHPVPRQTPDYGYTF
V: TRBV11-2
D: NA
J: TRBJ1-2
size: NA

DNA: TGTGCCAGCAGCCCCATGGCTGGCTACACCTTC
CDR3: CASSPMAGYTF
V: TRBV11-2
D: NA
J: TRBJ1-2
size: few

DNA: TGTGCCAGCATGCTACGGGACAGGGAGGAAGGCTACACCTTC
CDR3: CASMLRDREEGYTF
V: TRBV9
D: TRBD1
J: TRBJ1-2
size: few

DNA: TGCGCCAGCAGCTTGTGGGACGGCCCGACTGCGGGAGGCTACACCTTC
CDR3: CASSLWDGPTAGGYTF
V: TRBV5-1
D: NA
J: TRBJ1-2
size: few

DNA: TGCAGTGCCCCTAGCGGGGTTAGCTCCTACAATGAGCAGTTCTTC
CDR3: CSAPSGVSSYNEQFF
V: TRBV20-1
D: TRBD2
J: TRBJ2-1
size: NA

DNA: TGTGCCAGCAGCGGACTTCGAAGGGACATAAGGGGGGCCAACGTCCTGACTTTC
CDR3: CASSGLRRDIRGANVLTF
V: TRBV9
D: NA
J: TRBJ2-6
size: NA

DNA: TGCGCCAGCAGCCAAGGGCAGCGGGGGCACTCCTACGAGCAGTACTTC
CDR3: CASSQGQRGHSYEQYF
V: TRBV4-3
D: TRBD2
J: TRBJ2-7
size: NA

DNA: TGCAGTGCACACAGAGAGGGCGACTATGGCTACACCTTC
CDR3: CSAHREGDYGYTF
V: TRBV20-1
D: NA
J: TRBJ1-2
size: NA

DNA: TGTGCCAGCAGCTTGAACCCTTTAAGCTCCTACGAGCAGTACTTC
CDR3: CASSLNPLSSYEQYF
V: TRBV7-2
D: NA
J: TRBJ2-7
size: NA

DNA: TGCAGCGTTGAGAACAGGGGGAGCTCTGGGGCCAACGTCCTGACTTTC
CDR3: CSVENRGSSGANVLTF
V: TRBV29-1
D: TRBD1
J: TRBJ2-6
size: once

DNA: TGCGCCAGCAGCCAAGATTTCGGACTAGCGGGGGGCAATGAGCAGTTCTTC
CDR3: CASSQDFGLAGGNEQFF
V: TRBV4-1
D: TRBD2
J: TRBJ2-1
size: few

DNA: TGCGCCAGCAGCGAGGGACAGGCCAGCAATCAGCCCCAGCATTTT
CDR3: CASSEGQASNQPQHF
V: TRBV5-1
D: TRBD1
J: TRBJ1-5
size: NA

DNA: TGCAGTGCTAGTAGGCACTACACCGGGGAGCTGTTTTTT
CDR3: CSASRHYTGELFF
V: TRBV20-1
D: NA
J: TRBJ2-2
size: NA

DNA: TGTGCCAGCAGCCGCTCGGGACTAGCGGGGGGGCGGGATACGCGGTATTTT
CDR3: CASSRSGLAGGRDTRYF
V: TRBV3-1
D: TRBD2
J: TRBJ2-3
size: once

DNA: TGCGCCAGCAGCTTGGTTAGTAGCGGGGGAGCAGTTTACAATGAGCAGTTCTTC
CDR3: CASSLVSSGGAVYNEQFF
V: TRBV5-1
D: TRBD2
J: TRBJ2-1
size: NA

DNA: TGTGCCAGCAGCTTAGGGACAGTGAAGGAAAAACTGTTTTTT
CDR3: CASSLGTVKEKLFF
V: TRBV7-2
D: NA
J: TRBJ1-4
size: many

DNA: TGTGCCAGCTCACCGGCGGGACAGGGGATCTCCTACGAGCAGTACTTC
CDR3: CASSPAGQGISYEQYF
V: TRBV18
D: TRBD1
J: TRBJ2-7
size: once

DNA: TGTGCCAGCGGGGGGGTAATGACCTACGAGCAGTACTTC
CDR3: CASGGVMTYEQYF
V: TRBV6-6
D: TRBD2
J: TRBJ2-7
size: NA

DNA: TGTGCCAGCAGTTACTTGGGATCCGAAACCCAGTACTTC
CDR3: CASSYLGSETQYF
V: TRBV6-2/TRBV6-3
D: NA
J: TRBJ2-7
size: NA

DNA: TGTGCCATCTCGGACAGGGGAGCTTACGAGCAGTACTTC
CDR3: CAISDRGAYEQYF
V: TRBV12-3/TRBV12-4
D: TRBD1
J: TRBJ2-7
size: NA

DNA: TGTGCCAGCAGCCGCGGAGCTCTCTATAATTCACCCCTCCACTTT
CDR3: CASSRGALYNSPLHF
V: TRBV6-2/TRBV6-3
D: NA
J: TRBJ1-6
size: NA

DNA: TGTGCCAGCAGTTTGTTAAAGGGTGCATCCTACGAGCAGTACTTC
CDR3: CASSLLKGASYEQYF
V: TRBV12-3/TRBV12-4
D: NA
J: TRBJ2-7
size: few

DNA: TGCGCCAGCAGCTTGGGATCTAAGGCTAGCACAGATACGCAGTATTTT
CDR3: CASSLGSKASTDTQYF
V: TRBV5-1
D: NA
J: TRBJ2-3
size: few

DNA: TGTGCCAGCAGTGAAGAAAGGGGCAATGAGCAGTTCTTC
CDR3: CASSEERGNEQFF
V: TRBV2
D: NA
J: TRBJ2-1
size: NA

DNA: TGCAGTGCTAGAGCTCCAGGGTTTTCGAGCGAAAAACTGTTTTTT
CDR3: CSARAPGFSSEKLFF
V: TRBV20-1
D: NA
J: TRBJ1-4
size: few

DNA: TGTGCCAGCAGGGGCGCGGGGAGGGACATTCAGTACTTC
CDR3: CASRGAGRDIQYF
V: TRBV6-2/TRBV6-3
D: TRBD2
J: TRBJ2-4
size: once

DNA: TGTGCCAGCAGCCAAGGATCTATTCAGCATCACCGGGAGCTGTTTTTT
CDR3: CASSQGSIQHHRELFF
V: TRBV4-2
D: NA
J: TRBJ2-2
size: NA

DNA: TGTGCCAGCAGTTTAGCGGTAGGGCAAGAGACCCAGTACTTC
CDR3: CASSLAVGQETQYF
V: TRBV27
D: NA
J: TRBJ2-5
size: few

DNA: TGTGCCAGCAGCACAAACATACTAGCGGGCGGTTACAATGAGCAGTTCTTC
CDR3: CASSTNILAGGYNEQFF
V: TRBV9
D: TRBD2
J: TRBJ2-1
size: NA

DNA: TGTGCCAGCAGTTTCAGGGGACTAGCGGGCGAGCAGTACTTC
CDR3: CASSFRGLAGEQYF
V: TRBV7-9
D: TRBD2
J: TRBJ2-7
size: few

DNA: TGTGCCAACAGCAAAATCACAGGGAACACTGAAGCTTTCTTT
CDR3: CANSKITGNTEAFF
V: TRBV6-2/TRBV6-3
D: NA
J: TRBJ1-1
size: NA

DNA: TGCAGTGCTGGGGGGCTAGCGGATTCCTCCGACGAGCAGTACTTC
CDR3: CSAGGLADSSDEQYF
V: TRBV20-1
D: NA
J: TRBJ2-7
size: NA

DNA: TGTGCCAGCAGATTATTAAGGGCAGGGGTAAGCGAGCAGTTCTTC
CDR3: CASRLLRAGVSEQFF
V: TRBV6-5
D: NA
J: TRBJ2-1
size: NA

DNA: TGTGCCAGCAGCGACGGGACAAACAGCTACGAGCAGTACTTC
CDR3: CASSDGTNSYEQYF
V: TRBV9
D: NA
J: TRBJ2-7
size: once

DNA: TGCAGCGTCGACCTACAGGGGACTGGGGCCAACGTCCCGACTTTC
CDR3: CSVDLQGTGANVPTF
V: TRBV29-1
D: NA
J: TRBJ2-6
size: NA

DNA: TGTGCCTCCCGACTAGCGGGGGACCACCAAGAGACCCAGTACTTC
CDR3: CASRLAGDHQETQYF
V: TRBV6-5
D: TRBD2
J: TRBJ2-5
size: NA

DNA: TGTGCCAGCAGCTTAGCGCTCCAAGATGAGCAGTTCTTC
CDR3: CASSLALQDEQFF
V: TRBV7-2
D: NA
J: TRBJ2-1
size: NA

DNA: TGTGCCAGCAGCTACGTCGGGGGGGAGACCCAGTACTTC
CDR3: CASSYVGGETQYF
V: TRBV7-3
D: TRBD2
J: TRBJ2-5
size: NA

DNA: TGCAGTGCTAGAACAGGGACGGGAATCGGCAATCAGCCCCAGCATTTT
CDR3: CSARTGTGIGNQPQHF
V: TRBV20-1
D: NA
J: TRBJ1-5
size: NA

DNA: TGTGCCAGCAGCTTAGGGGCGTGGAACACCGGGGAGCTGTTTTTT
CDR3: CASSLGAWNTGELFF
V: TRBV7-8
D: NA
J: TRBJ2-2
size: NA

DNA: TGTGCCATCAGTGAGGTTGCAGCGGGGGGAGCGGATACGCAGTATTTT
CDR3: CAISEVAAGGADTQYF
V: TRBV10-3
D: TRBD2
J: TRBJ2-3
size: NA

DNA: TGTGCCAGCAGCTACGACAGGGGGGATACGCAGTATTTT
CDR3: CASSYDRGDTQYF
V: TRBV4-2
D: TRBD1
J: TRBJ2-3
size: NA

DNA: TGTGCCAGCAGTTACGGCAGGGCAGTTGGTGAGCAGTTCTTC
CDR3: CASSYGRAVGEQFF
V: TRBV6-5
D: NA
J: TRBJ2-1
size: NA

DNA: TGTGCCAGCAGCCCTAGGACAGGGGGCGGCTACACCTTC
CDR3: CASSPRTGGGYTF
V: TRBV12-3/TRBV12-4
D: TRBD1
J: TRBJ1-2
size: NA

DNA: TGTGCCGGCAGCTCTGGGGCGGGGGGATACGAGCAGTACTTC
CDR3: CAGSSGAGGYEQYF
V: TRBV7-8
D: TRBD2
J: TRBJ2-7
size: NA

DNA: TGTGCCAGCAGCCCAACCCTCTTGCGGGGGGGCACCAATGAGCAGTTCTTC
CDR3: CASSPTLLRGGTNEQFF
V: TRBV7-2
D: TRBD2
J: TRBJ2-1
size: NA

DNA: TGTGCCAGCAGCCAAATTCGGACAGGGACAGCTAACTATGGCTACACCTTC
CDR3: CASSQIRTGTANYGYTF
V: TRBV7-8
D: TRBD1
J: TRBJ1-2
size: NA

DNA: TGCAGTGCTGGAAGTCAGGGTGGGTACAATGAGCAGTTCTTC
CDR3: CSAGSQGGYNEQFF
V: TRBV20-1
D: NA
J: TRBJ2-1
size: NA

DNA: TGTGCCAGCAGTGGGTCTAGCGGGCCCCTCAACGAGCAGTACTTC
CDR3: CASSGSSGPLNEQYF
V: TRBV2
D: TRBD2
J: TRBJ2-7
size: NA

DNA: TGTGCCACCAGTGACGCCGGACAGGGCATCTTGGAGACCCAGTACTTC
CDR3: CATSDAGQGILETQYF
V: TRBV24-1
D: TRBD1
J: TRBJ2-5
size: NA

DNA: TGTGCCAGCAGCCCTGGCGCCCGGGACAATTCCTACGAGCAGTACTTC
CDR3: CASSPGARDNSYEQYF
V: TRBV7-9
D: NA
J: TRBJ2-7
size: NA

DNA: TGCAGTGCTAGCGGGACTAGCGGACGAAACACCGGGGAGCTGTTTTTT
CDR3: CSASGTSGRNTGELFF
V: TRBV20-1
D: TRBD2
J: TRBJ2-2
size: NA

DNA: TGCAGCGTTGATTATGGGTATAACGATGGCTACACCTTC
CDR3: CSVDYGYNDGYTF
V: TRBV29-1
D: NA
J: TRBJ1-2
size: few

DNA: TGTGCCAGCAGCTTTGTAGGGGATAATTCACCCCTCCACTTT
CDR3: CASSFVGDNSPLHF
V: TRBV7-9
D: NA
J: TRBJ1-6
size: NA

DNA: TGCAGCGTTGACGGATGGACAGGGGAGGGGAATGGCTACACCTTC
CDR3: CSVDGWTGEGNGYTF
V: TRBV29-1
D: TRBD1
J: TRBJ1-2
size: few